The 9 T cell receptor beta chains reported below all come from one sample, sequenced in a study of blood T cell repertoires in COVID-19. Here immunoSEQ multiplex PCR was the method, and the copy in TCRdb shows in-frame clones only, minus some. Of 400,000 to 550,000 clones listed, roughly 85% are singletons. Sequenced material: PBMCs or T cells enriched from blood (not recorded which). The source of these receptors is a woman aged 18 to 35 with acute COVID-19.

The V and J genes are TRBV6-1 and TRBJ2-1; 11 nucleotides agree with TRBD2. Looked up from germline, CDR1 is MNHNS and CDR2 is SASEGT. V was pared by 3 bases and J by 9 bases, with 4 bases of the junction left unmatched. The CDR3 runs 14 residues. The CDR3 reads CASSEPSGGSEQFF. The CDR3 DNA reads as TGTGCCAGCAGTGAGCCTAGCGGGGGGAGTGAGCAGTTCTTC.

The rearrangement joins TRBV29-1 to TRBJ1-3; D is unclear. Germline V gene lookup returns CDR1 SQVTM and CDR2 ANQGSEA. V was shortened by 7 bases and J by 0 bases, with 7 bases between the two germline ends. The CDR3 sequence is 12 residues long. CDR3 nucleotides: TGCAGCGCGGCGGTCTCTGGAAACACCATATATTTT. Translating it yields CSAAVSGNTIYF. Together with reference TRBV29-1 and TRBJ1-3, the CDR3 gives the full variable domain: SAVISQKPSRDICQRGTSLTIQCQVDSQVTMMFWYRQQPGQSLTLIATANQGSEATYESGFVIDKFPISRPNLTFSTLTVSNMSPEDSSIYLCSAAVSGNTIYFGEGSWLTVV.

This chain uses TRBV19 with TRBJ1-5; D perhaps matches TRBD1 (6 bases). Germline CDR1 and CDR2: LNHDA and SQIVND (reference sequence). CDR3 length equals 15 residues. Trimming cost V 3 bases and J 4 bases, with 13 bases left between them. The CDR3: CASSIAAGVNQPQHF. The CDR3 coding sequence is TGTGCCAGTAGTATTGCGGCAGGGGTTAATCAGCCCCAGCATTTT. Full variable domain (remainder filled in from reference TRBV19 and TRBJ1-5): DGGITQSPKYLFRKEGQNVTLSCEQNLNHDAMYWYRQDPGQGLRLIYYSQIVNDFQKGDIAEGYSVSREKKESFPLTVTSAQKNPTAFYLCASSIAAGVNQPQHFGDGTRLSIL.

V gene TRBV6-6 combines with J gene TRBJ1-2; TRBD1 might be the D (5 bases). Per the germline V gene, CDR1 is MNHNY and CDR2 is SVGAGI (reference sequence). This CDR3 is built from 13 residues. Between the trimmed V and J ends, which lost 4 bases and 7 bases, there was a span of 13 bases. The CDR3 loop reads CASSSLGGVGYTF. The CDR3 region has the DNA TGTGCCAGCAGTTCCCTTGGGGGGGTTGGCTACACCTTC.

The rearrangement uses TRBV5-6 and TRBJ1-6; D not certain. Germline V gene sequence: CDR1 SGHDT, CDR2 YYEEEE. The V end was cut by 1 base, the J end by 0 bases, with 5 bases between. CDR3 size: 15 residues. CDR3 DNA sequence: TGTGCCAGCAGCTTGAAGAGCTCCTATAATTCACCCCTCCACTTT. It encodes CASSLKSSYNSPLHF.

J is TRBJ2-2 and V is TRBV4-1, with TRBD2 matching 11 bases. From germline, CDR1 is MGHRA and CDR2 YSYEKL. CDR3 size: 17 residues. V was pared by 1 base and J by 8 bases, with 9 bases of the junction left unmatched. CDR3: CASSQVLAGGPSGELFF. In DNA, the CDR3 is TGCGCCAGCAGCCAAGTTTTAGCGGGAGGGCCTTCGGGGGAGCTGTTTTTT.

The chain has TRBV9 and TRBJ1-1; no clear D gene. CDR3 length equals 13 residues. Trimming took off 0 bases at V and 10 bases at J, with 13 bases between the two ends. Germline V gene lookup returns CDR1 SGDLS and CDR2 YYNGEE. DNA of the CDR3: TGTGCCAGCAGCGTAGGGGAGAGGGCGGCAGCTTTCTTT. Translated: CASSVGERAAAFF.

The CDR3 DNA follows: TGTGCCAGCAGTTGGATTAGCGGGACCCGCGGCTACGAGCAGTACTTC. Translating it yields CASSWISGTRGYEQYF. The gene calls are TRBV2 and TRBJ2-7; 8 nucleotides align to TRBD2. Germline assignment: CDR1 SNHLY and CDR2 FYNNEI. The J segment lost 3 bases and the V segment lost 5 bases, leaving 12 bases of the junction unmatched. The CDR3 length is 16 residues.

The rearrangement joins TRBV9 to TRBJ1-1, with 11 bases fitting TRBD1. The germline CDR1 and CDR2 sequences are SGDLS and YYNGEE. V lost 3 bases to trimming and J lost 3 bases; unmatched junction nucleotides: 7. The CDR3 consists of 16 residues. CDR3 nucleotide sequence: TGTGCCAGCAGCGGTGGACAGGGGGCGTTTCACACTGAAGCTTTCTTT. Amino acid sequence: CASSGGQGAFHTEAFF.